The entry below describes one T cell receptor beta chain. These data come from a study of early T cells in non-severe SARS-CoV-2 infection. V gave up 6 bases and J gave up 1 base, with 9 bases separating them. This CDR3 comprises 12 residues. Per germline, CDR1 SQVTM and CDR2 ANQGSEA. TCRdb used MiXCR to reprocess the 5' RACE reads, holding one entry per CDR3 protein. The table has about 81,000 distinct CDR3 sequences, roughly 6% seen once. This TCR came from an adult who was a healthcare worker with PCR-confirmed SARS-CoV-2 infection or an uninfected control (not recorded which). The sequenced material came from whole blood. The gene calls are TRBV29-1 and TRBJ1-1; D is perhaps TRBD1 (5 bases). The CDR3 spells CSVAQGNTEAFF. The CDR3, as DNA: TGCAGCGTCGCCCAGGGGAACACTGAAGCTTTCTTT. The whole variable domain, filled in from reference TRBV29-1 and TRBJ1-1, reads SAVISQKPSRDICQRGTSLTIQCQVDSQVTMMFWYRQQPGQSLTLIATANQGSEATYESGFVIDKFPISRPNLTFSTLTVSNMSPEDSSIYLCSVAQGNTEAFFGQGTRLTVV.